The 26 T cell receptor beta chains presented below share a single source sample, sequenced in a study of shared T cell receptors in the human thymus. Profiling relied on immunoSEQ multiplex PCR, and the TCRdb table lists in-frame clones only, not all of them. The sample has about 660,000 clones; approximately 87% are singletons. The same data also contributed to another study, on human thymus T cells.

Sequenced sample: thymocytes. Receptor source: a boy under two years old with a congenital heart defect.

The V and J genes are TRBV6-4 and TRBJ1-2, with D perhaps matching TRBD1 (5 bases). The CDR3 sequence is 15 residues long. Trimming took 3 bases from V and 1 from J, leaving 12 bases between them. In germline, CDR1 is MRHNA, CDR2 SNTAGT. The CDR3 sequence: CASSEGTAYNYGYTF. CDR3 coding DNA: TGTGCCAGCAGTGAAGGGACTGCCTATAACTATGGCTACACCTTC.

The DNA of the CDR3 is TGTGCCAGCAGCCAAGAGGTGCGACTAGCGGGAGGGTCCGGGGCCAACGTCCTGACTTTC. Translating gives CASSQEVRLAGGSGANVLTF. V usage is TRBV14 and J usage is TRBJ2-6; 14 positions agree with TRBD2. The CDR3 sequence is 20 residues long. The V and J ends lost 0 bases and 4 bases, in that order; junction bases with no gene match: 8. Germline CDR1 and CDR2: SGHDN and FVKESK.

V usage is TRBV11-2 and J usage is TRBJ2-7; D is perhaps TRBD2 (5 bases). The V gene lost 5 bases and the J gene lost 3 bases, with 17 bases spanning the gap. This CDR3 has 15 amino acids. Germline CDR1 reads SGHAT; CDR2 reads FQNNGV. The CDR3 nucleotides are TGTGCCAGCAGCCCCCCTGGGCTAGCTGGCTACGAGCAGTACTTC. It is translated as CASSPPGLAGYEQYF.

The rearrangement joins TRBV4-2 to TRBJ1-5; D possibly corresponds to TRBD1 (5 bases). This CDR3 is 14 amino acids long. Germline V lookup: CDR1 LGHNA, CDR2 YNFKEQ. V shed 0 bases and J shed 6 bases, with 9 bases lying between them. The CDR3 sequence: CASSQEEGSQPQHF. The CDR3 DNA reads TGTGCCAGCAGCCAAGAGGAGGGGAGTCAGCCCCAGCATTTT.

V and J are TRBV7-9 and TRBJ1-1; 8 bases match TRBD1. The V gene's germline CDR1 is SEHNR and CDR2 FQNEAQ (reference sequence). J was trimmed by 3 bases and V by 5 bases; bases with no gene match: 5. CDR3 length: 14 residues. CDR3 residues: CASSGGQAHTEAFF. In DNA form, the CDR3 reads TGTGCCAGCAGCGGGGGACAGGCCCACACTGAAGCTTTCTTT. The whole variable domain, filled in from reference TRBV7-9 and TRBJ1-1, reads DTGVSQNPRHKITKRGQNVTFRCDPISEHNRLYWYRQTLGQGPEFLTYFQNEAQLEKSRLLSDRFSAERPKGSFSTLEIQRTEQGDSAMYLCASSGGQAHTEAFFGQGTRLTVV.

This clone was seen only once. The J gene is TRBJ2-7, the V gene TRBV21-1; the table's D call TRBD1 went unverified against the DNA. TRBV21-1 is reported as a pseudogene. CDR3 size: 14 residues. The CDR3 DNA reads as TGTGCCAATCAATACCGGACAGGGCACCACGAGCAGTACTTC. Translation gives CANQYRTGHHEQYF.

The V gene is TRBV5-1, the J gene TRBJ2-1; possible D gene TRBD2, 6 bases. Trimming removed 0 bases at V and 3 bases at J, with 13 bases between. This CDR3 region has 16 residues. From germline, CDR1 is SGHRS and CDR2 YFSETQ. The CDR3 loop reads CASSLVGRGVYNEQFF. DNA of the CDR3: TGCGCCAGCAGCTTGGTAGGCCGCGGGGTCTACAATGAGCAGTTCTTC.

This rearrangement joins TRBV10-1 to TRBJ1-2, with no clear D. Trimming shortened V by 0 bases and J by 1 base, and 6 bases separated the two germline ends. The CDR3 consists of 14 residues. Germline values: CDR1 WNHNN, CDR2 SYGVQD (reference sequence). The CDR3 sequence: CASSESGFNYGYTF. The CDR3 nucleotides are TGCGCCAGCAGTGAGTCGGGCTTTAACTATGGCTACACCTTC.

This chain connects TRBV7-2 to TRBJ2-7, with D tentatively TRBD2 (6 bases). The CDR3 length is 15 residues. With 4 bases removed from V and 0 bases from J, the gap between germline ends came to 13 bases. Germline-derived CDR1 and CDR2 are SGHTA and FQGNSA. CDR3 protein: CASSSPAGTSYEQYF. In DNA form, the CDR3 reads TGTGCCAGCAGCTCCCCGGCGGGAACCTCCTACGAGCAGTACTTC.

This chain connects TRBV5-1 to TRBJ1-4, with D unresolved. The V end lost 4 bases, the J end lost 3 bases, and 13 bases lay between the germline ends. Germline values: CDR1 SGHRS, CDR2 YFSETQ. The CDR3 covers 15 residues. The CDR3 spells CASSPRAASNEKLFF. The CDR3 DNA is TGCGCCAGCAGCCCCCGTGCGGCCTCTAATGAAAAACTGTTTTTT.

The CDR3 bases are TGTGCCAGCAGTCCTCGGCGGAGCACTGAAGCTTTCTTT. It is translated as CASSPRRSTEAFF. The chain is built from TRBV7-9 and TRBJ1-1; D ambiguous. The CDR3 sequence is 13 residues long. V lost 6 bases, J lost 4 bases, and 12 bases lay in between. Germline V CDR1 and CDR2: SEHNR, FQNEAQ (reference sequence).

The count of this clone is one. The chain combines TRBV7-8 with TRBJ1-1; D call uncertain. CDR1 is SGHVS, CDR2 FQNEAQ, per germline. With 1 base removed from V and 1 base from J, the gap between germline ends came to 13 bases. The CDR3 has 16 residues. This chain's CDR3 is CASSLVARPGNTEAFF. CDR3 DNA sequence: TGTGCCAGCAGCTTAGTCGCCCGCCCAGGGAACACTGAAGCTTTCTTT.

CDR3 region: CASSSGTGGPNEKLFF. The DNA of the CDR3 is TGTGCCAGCAGTTCCGGGACAGGGGGCCCTAATGAAAAACTGTTTTTT. The chain employs TRBV2 and TRBJ1-4, with 12 nucleotides matching TRBD1. The CDR3 runs 16 residues. CDR1 SNHLY and CDR2 FYNNEI come from the germline V gene. Trimming at V came to 5 bases and at J to 3 bases, leaving 4 bases not matched to a gene.

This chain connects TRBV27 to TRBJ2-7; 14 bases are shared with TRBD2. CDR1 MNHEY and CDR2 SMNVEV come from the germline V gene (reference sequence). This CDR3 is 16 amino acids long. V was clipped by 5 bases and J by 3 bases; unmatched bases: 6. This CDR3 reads CASSMQGLAGVYEQYF. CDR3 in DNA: TGTGCCAGCAGTATGCAGGGACTAGCGGGAGTCTACGAGCAGTACTTC.

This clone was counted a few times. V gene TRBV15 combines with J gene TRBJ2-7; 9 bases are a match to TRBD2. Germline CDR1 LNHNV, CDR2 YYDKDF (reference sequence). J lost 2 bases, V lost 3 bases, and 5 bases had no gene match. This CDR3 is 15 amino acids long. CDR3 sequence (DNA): TGTGCCACCAGCAGCGGGACTAGCCCAACCTACGAGCAGTACTTC. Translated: CATSSGTSPTYEQYF.

CDR3 in amino acids: CASSLAFQRAHTQYF. In DNA form, the CDR3 reads TGTGCCAGCAGCTTGGCCTTCCAGAGGGCCCATACGCAGTATTTT. V is TRBV5-6 and J is TRBJ2-3; D may be TRBD2 (5 bases). The CDR3 spans 15 residues. V lost 0 bases to trimming and J lost 7 bases, with 15 bases between them. Germline assignment: CDR1 SGHDT and CDR2 YYEEEE. Complete variable domain (other parts from reference TRBV5-6 and TRBJ2-3): DAGVTQSPTHLIKTRGQQVTLRCSPKSGHDTVSWYQQALGQGPQFIFQYYEEEERQRGNFPDRFSGHQFPNYSSELNVNALLLGDSALYLCASSLAFQRAHTQYFGPGTRLTVL.

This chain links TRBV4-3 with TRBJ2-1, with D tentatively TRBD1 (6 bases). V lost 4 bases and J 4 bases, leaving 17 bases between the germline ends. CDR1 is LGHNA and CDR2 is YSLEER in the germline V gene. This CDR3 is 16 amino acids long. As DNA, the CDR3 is TGCGCCAGCAGCCGTTTCGGACAGAGGCCTTACAATGAGCAGTTCTTC. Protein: CASSRFGQRPYNEQFF.

Here the CDR3 DNA reads TGTGCCAGCAGTATGACAGGGTCCGGCTATGGCTACACCTTC. This codes for CASSMTGSGYGYTF. The chain has TRBV6-1 and TRBJ1-2, with TRBD1 identical over 7 bases. The CDR3 extends over 14 amino acids. Trimming removed 5 bases from V and 4 bases from J; junction bases left unmatched: 7. The germline gives CDR1 MNHNS, CDR2 SASEGT.

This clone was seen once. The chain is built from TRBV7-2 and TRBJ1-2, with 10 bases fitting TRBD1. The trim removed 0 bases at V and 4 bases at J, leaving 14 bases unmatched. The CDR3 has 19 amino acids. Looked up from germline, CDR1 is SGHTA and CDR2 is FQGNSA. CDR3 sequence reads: CASSLAPGRDRGPLYGYTF. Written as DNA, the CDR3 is TGTGCCAGCAGCTTAGCCCCGGGCCGGGACAGGGGTCCCCTCTATGGCTACACCTTC. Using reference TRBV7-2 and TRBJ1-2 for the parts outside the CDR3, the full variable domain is GAGVSQSPSNKVTEKGKDVELRCDPISGHTALYWYRQSLGQGLEFLIYFQGNSAPDKSGLPSDRFSAERTGGSVSTLTIQRTQQEDSAVYLCASSLAPGRDRGPLYGYTFGSGTRLTVV.

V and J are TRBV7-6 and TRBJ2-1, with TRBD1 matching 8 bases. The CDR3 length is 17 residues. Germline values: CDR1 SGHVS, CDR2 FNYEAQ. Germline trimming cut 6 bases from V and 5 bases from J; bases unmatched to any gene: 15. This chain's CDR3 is CASRSRSDPRGHNEQFF. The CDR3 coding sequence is TGTGCCAGCAGATCCCGGTCGGACCCCAGGGGGCACAATGAGCAGTTCTTC.

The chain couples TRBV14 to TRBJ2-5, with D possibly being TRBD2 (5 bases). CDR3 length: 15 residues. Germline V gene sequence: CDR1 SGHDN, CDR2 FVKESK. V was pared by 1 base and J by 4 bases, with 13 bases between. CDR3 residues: CASSQGPGMAETQYF. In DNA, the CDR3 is TGTGCCAGCAGCCAAGGTCCGGGGATGGCAGAGACCCAGTACTTC.

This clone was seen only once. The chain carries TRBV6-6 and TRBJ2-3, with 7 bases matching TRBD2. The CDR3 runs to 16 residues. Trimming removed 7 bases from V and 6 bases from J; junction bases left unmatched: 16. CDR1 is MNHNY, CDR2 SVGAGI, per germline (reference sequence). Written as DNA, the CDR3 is TGTGCCAGCATTCCCCCTAGCGGATATTCTCGGGATACGCAGTATTTT. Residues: CASIPPSGYSRDTQYF.

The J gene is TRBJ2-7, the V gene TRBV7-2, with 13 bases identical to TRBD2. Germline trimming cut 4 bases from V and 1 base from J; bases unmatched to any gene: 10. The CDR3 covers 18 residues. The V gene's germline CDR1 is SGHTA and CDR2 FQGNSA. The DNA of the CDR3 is TGTGCCAGCAGCTCCCTCGGTGGACTAGCGGGAGCGTCCTACGAGCAGTACTTC. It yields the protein CASSSLGGLAGASYEQYF. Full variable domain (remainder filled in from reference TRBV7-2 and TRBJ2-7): GAGVSQSPSNKVTEKGKDVELRCDPISGHTALYWYRQSLGQGLEFLIYFQGNSAPDKSGLPSDRFSAERTGGSVSTLTIQRTQQEDSAVYLCASSSLGGLAGASYEQYFGPGTRLTVT.

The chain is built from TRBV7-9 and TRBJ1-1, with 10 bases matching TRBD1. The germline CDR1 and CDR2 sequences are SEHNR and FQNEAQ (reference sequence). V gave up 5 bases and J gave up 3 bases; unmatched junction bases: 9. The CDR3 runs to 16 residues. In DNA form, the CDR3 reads TGTGCCAGCAGCACACGATGGGACAGGGGTGACACTGAAGCTTTCTTT. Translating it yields CASSTRWDRGDTEAFF.

The CDR3 region is CAWRGPSGDYEQYF. CDR3 nucleotides: TGTGCCTGGAGAGGCCCCTCCGGGGATTACGAGCAGTACTTC. J is TRBJ2-7 and V is TRBV30; TRBD2 might be the D (5 bases). Trimming cost V 3 bases and J 4 bases, with 16 bases left between them. There are 14 residues in the CDR3. Germline V gene data show CDR1 as GTSNPN and CDR2 as SVGIG (reference sequence).

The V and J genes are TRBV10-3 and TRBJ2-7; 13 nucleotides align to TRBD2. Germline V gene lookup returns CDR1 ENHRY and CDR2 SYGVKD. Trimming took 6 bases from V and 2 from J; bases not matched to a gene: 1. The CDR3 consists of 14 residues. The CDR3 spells CAIRGLAGTYEQYF. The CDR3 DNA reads TGTGCCATCAGGGGACTAGCGGGGACCTACGAGCAGTACTTC.